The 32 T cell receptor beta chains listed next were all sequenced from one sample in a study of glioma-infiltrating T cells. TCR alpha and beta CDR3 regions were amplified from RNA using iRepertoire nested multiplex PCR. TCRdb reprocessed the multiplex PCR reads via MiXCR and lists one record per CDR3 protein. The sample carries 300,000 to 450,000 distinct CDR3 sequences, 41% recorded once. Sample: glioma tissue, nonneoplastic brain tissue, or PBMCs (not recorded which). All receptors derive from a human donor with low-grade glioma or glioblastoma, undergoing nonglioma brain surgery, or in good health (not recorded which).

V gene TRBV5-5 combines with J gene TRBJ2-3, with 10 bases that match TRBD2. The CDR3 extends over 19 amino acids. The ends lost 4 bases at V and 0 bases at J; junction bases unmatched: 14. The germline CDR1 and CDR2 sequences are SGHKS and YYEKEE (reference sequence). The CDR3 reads CASSRGASGSWGSTDTQYF. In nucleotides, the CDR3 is TGTGCCAGCAGCCGGGGAGCTAGCGGGAGTTGGGGTAGCACAGATACGCAGTATTTT. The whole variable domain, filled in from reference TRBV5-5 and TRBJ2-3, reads DAGVTQSPTHLIKTRGQQVTLRCSPISGHKSVSWYQQVLGQGPQFIFQYYEKEERGRGNFPDRFSARQFPNYSSELNVNALLLGDSALYLCASSRGASGSWGSTDTQYFGPGTRLTVL.

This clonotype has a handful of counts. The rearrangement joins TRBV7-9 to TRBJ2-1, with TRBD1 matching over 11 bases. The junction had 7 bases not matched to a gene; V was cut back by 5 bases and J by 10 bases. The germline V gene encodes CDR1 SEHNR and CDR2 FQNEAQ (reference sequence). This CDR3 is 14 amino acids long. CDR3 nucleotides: TGTGCCAGCAGCCCCCGGGACAGGGGGGACGAGCAGTTCTTC. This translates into CASSPRDRGDEQFF.

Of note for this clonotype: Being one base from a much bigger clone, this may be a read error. CDR3 protein: CASSLGPELNTEAFF. The CDR3 DNA is TGTGCCAGCAGTTTAGGCCCAGAGCTCAACACTGAAGCTTTCTTT. The gene calls are TRBV27 and TRBJ1-1, with D unclear. The V gene's germline CDR1 is MNHEY and CDR2 SMNVEV (reference sequence). Trimming took off 2 bases at V and 2 bases at J, with 12 bases between the two ends. The CDR3 length is 15 residues.

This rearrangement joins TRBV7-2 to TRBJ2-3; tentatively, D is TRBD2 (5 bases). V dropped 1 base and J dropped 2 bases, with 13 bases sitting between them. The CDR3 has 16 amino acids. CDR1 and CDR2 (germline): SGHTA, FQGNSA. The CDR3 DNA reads TGTGCCAGCAGCTTAGTGGCTAGAGGGCCCACAGATACGCAGTATTTT. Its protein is CASSLVARGPTDTQYF.

The chain's CDR3 is CASSLEGQGNTEAFF. The CDR3 DNA reads TGTGCCAGCAGCTTGGAAGGACAGGGGAACACTGAAGCTTTCTTT. The chain couples TRBV5-4 to TRBJ1-1; 8 bases line up with TRBD1. CDR3 length: 15 residues. The V and J ends lost 0 bases and 1 base, in that order; junction bases with no gene match: 2. The V gene's germline CDR1 is SGHNT and CDR2 YYREEE (reference sequence).

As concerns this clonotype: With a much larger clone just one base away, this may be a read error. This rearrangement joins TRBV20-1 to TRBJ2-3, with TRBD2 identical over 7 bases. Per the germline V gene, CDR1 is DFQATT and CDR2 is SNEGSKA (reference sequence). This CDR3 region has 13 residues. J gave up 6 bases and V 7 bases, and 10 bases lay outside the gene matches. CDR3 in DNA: TGCAGTGATGGGTCCGGGGGAGGGGATACGCAGTATTTT. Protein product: CSDGSGGGDTQYF.

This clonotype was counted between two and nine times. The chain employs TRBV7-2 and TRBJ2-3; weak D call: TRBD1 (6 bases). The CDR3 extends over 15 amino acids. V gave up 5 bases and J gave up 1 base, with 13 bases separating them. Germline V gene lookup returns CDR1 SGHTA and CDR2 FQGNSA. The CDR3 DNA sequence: TGTGCCAGCAGCCAACAACAGGGAGGCACAGATACGCAGTATTTT. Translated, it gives CASSQQQGGTDTQYF.

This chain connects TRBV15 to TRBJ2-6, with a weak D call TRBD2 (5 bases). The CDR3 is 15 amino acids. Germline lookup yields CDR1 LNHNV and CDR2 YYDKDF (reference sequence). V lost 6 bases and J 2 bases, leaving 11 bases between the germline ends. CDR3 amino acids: CATSPEGPGANVLTF. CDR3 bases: TGTGCCACCAGTCCCGAGGGCCCTGGGGCCAACGTCCTGACTTTC.

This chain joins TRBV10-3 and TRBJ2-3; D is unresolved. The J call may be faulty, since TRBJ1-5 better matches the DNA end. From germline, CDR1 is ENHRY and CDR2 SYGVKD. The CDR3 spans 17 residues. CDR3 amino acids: CASDEPRKRTGTDTQHF. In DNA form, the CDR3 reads TGTGCCAGCGATGAACCCCGGAAGCGAACGGGCACAGATACGCAGCATTTT.

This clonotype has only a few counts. Here the CDR3 DNA reads TGTGCCATCAAGGGCACGGCGGACACTGAAGCTTTCTTT. This translates into CAIKGTADTEAFF. V and J are TRBV10-3 and TRBJ1-1; D is unclear. This CDR3 comprises 13 residues. Germline CDR1 and CDR2: ENHRY and SYGVKD. V lost 7 bases, J lost 3 bases, and 12 bases lay in between.

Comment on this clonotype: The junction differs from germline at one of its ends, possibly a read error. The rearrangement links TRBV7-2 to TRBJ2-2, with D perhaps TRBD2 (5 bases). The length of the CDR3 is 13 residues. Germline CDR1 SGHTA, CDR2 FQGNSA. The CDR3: CASSLASTGELFF. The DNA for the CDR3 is TGTGCCAGCAGCCTAGCTAGCACCGGGGAGCTGTTTTTT.

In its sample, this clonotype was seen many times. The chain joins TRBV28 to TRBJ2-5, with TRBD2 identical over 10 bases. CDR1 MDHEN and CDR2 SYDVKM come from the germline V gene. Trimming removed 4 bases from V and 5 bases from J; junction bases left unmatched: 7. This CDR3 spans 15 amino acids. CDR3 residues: CASSSASGSRETQYF. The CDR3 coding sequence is TGTGCCAGCAGTTCGGCTAGCGGGAGCCGGGAGACCCAGTACTTC.

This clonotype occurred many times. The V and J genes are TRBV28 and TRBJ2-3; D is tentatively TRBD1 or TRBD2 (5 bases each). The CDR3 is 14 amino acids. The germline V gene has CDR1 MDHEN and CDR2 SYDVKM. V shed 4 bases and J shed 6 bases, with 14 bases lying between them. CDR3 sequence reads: CASSSHVGPDTQYF. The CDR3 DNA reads TGTGCCAGCAGTTCCCATGTGGGACCGGATACGCAGTATTTT.

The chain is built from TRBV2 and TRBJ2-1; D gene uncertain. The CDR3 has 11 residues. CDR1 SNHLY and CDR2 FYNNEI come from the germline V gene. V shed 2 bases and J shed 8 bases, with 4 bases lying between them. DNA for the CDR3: TGTGCCAGCAGTGAAAGTGATGAGCAGTTCTTC. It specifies CASSESDEQFF.

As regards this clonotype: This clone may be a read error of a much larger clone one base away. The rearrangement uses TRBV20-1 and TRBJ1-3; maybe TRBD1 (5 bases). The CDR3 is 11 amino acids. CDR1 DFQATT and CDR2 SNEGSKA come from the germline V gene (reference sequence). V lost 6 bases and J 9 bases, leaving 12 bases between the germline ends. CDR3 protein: CSATDRSTIYF. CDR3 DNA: TGCAGTGCGACAGATCGGAGCACCATATATTTT.

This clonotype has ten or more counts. CDR3 sequence reads: CASVSFLAGGGEQYF. CDR3 DNA sequence: TGTGCCAGCGTTTCTTTTCTAGCGGGAGGGGGGGAGCAGTACTTC. The chain links TRBV28 to TRBJ2-7; TRBD2 agrees at 12 bases. With V trimmed by 8 bases and J by 7 bases, 12 bases remained unmatched. This CDR3 has 15 residues. The germline gives CDR1 MDHEN, CDR2 SYDVKM. The full variable domain, with the rest looked up from reference TRBV28 and TRBJ2-7, is DVKVTQSSRYLVKRTGEKVFLECVQDMDHENMFWYRQDPGLGLRLIYFSYDVKMKEKGDIPEGYSVSREKKERFSLILESASTNQTSMYLCASVSFLAGGGEQYFGPGTRLTVT.

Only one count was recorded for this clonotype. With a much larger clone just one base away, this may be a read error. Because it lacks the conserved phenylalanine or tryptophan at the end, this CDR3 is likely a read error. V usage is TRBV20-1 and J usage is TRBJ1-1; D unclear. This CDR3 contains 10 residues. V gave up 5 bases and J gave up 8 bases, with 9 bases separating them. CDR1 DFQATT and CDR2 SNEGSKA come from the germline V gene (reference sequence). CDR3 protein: CSASRREAFS. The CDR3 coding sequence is TGCAGTGCTTCCCGGAGGGAAGCTTTCTCT.

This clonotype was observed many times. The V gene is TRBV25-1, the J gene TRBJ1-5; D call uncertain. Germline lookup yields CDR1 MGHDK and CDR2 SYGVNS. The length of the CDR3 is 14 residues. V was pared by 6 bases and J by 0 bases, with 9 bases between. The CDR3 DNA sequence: TGTGCCAGCAGCGGAGGTTTTAGCAATCAGCCCCAGCATTTT. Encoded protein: CASSGGFSNQPQHF.

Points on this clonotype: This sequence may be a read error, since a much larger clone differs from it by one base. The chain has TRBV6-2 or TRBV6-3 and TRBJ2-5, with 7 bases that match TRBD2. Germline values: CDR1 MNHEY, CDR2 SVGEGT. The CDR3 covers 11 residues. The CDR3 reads CASSLGTIKCF. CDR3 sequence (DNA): TGTGCCAGCAGCCTCGGGACTATCAAGTGCTTC.

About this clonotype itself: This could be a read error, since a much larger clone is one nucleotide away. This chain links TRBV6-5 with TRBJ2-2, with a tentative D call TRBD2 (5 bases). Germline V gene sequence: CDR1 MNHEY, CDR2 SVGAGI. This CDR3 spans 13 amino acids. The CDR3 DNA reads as TGTGCCAGCAGTTACCGGGGAACCGGGGAGCTGCTTTTT. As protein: CASSYRGTGELLF.

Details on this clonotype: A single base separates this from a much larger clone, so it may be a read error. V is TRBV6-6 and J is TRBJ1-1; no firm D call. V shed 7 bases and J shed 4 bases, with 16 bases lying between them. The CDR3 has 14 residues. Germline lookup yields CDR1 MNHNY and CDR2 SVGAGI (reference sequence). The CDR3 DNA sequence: TGTGCCAGCATCATACTAAATGGGATCACTGAAGCTTTCTTT. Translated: CASIILNGITEAFF.

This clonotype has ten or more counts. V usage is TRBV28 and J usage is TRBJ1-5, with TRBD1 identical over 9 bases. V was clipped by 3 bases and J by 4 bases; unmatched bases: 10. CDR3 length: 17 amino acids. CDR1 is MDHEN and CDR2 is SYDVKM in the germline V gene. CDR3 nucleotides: TGTGCCAGCAGTTTTCCGCAGCCGGGACAGGGTAATCAGCCCCAGCATTTT. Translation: CASSFPQPGQGNQPQHF.

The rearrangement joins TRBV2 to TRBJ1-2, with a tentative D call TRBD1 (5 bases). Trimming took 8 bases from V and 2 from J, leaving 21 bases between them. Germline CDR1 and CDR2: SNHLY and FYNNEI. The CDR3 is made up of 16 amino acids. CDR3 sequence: CASSPGKGLGNYGYTF. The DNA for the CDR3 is TGTGCCAGCTCCCCCGGGAAGGGGTTGGGCAACTATGGCTACACCTTC.

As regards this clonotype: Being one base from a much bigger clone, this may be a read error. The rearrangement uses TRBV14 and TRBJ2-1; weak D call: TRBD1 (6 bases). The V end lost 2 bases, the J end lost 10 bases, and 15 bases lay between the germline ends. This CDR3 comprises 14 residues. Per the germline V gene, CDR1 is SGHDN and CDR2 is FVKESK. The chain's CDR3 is CASSQFNRAGEQFF. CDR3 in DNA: TGTGCCAGCAGCCAATTCAACAGGGCTGGGGAGCAGTTCTTC.

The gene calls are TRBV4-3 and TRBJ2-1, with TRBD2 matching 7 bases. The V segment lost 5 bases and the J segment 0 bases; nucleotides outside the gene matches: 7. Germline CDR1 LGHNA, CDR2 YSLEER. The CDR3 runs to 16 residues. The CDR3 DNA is TGCGCCAGCAGCTCTAGCGGCCACAGCTCCTACAATGAGCAGTTCTTC. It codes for CASSSSGHSSYNEQFF.

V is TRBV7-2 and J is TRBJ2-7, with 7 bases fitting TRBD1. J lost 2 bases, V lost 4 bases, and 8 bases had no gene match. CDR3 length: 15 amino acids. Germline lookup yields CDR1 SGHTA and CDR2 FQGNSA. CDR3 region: CASSSYPGQPYEQYF. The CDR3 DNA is TGTGCCAGCAGCTCCTACCCGGGACAGCCCTACGAGCAGTACTTC.

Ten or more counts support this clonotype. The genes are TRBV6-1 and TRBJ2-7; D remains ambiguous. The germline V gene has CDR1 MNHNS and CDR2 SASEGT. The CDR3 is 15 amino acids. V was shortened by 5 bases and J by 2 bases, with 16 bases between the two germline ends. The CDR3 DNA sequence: TGTGCCAGCAGTTCCACCAGGACGCGTACCTACGAGCAGTACTTC. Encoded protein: CASSSTRTRTYEQYF.

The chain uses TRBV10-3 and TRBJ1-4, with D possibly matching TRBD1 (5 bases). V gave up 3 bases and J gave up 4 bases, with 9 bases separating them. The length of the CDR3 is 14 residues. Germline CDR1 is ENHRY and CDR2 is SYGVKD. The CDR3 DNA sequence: TGTGCCATCAGTGATGTGGGGGATAATGAAAAACTGTTTTTT. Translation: CAISDVGDNEKLFF.

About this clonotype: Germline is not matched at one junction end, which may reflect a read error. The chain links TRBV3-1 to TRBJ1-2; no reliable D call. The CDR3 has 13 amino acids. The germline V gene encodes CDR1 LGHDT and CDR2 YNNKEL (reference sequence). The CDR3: CVSSLNSNYGYTF. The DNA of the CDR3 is TGTGTCAGCAGCCTAAATTCTAACTATGGCTACACCTTC.

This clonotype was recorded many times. The CDR3 region is CASSQDDFSTDTQYF. CDR3 nucleotides: TGTGCCAGCAGCCAAGACGACTTTAGCACAGATACGCAGTATTTT. The chain employs TRBV4-2 and TRBJ2-3, with D hard to call. Trimming stripped 0 bases from V and 0 bases from J, with 7 bases between. The CDR3 length is 15 residues. Germline assignment: CDR1 LGHNA and CDR2 YNFKEQ.

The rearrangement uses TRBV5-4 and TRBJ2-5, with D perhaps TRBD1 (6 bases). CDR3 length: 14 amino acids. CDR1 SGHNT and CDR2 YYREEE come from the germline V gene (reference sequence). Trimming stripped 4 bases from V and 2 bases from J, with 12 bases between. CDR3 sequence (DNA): TGTGCCAGCAGCAGCCGGGACATTCAAGAGACCCAGTACTTC. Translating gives CASSSRDIQETQYF.

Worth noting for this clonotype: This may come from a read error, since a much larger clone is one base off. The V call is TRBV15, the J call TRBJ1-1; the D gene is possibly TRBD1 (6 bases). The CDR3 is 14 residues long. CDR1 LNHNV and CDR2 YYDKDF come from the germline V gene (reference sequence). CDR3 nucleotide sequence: TGTGCCACCAGAAGAGATGCCAGGGGAACTGAAGCTTTCTTT. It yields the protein CATRRDARGTEAFF. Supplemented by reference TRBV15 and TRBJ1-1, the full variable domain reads DAMVIQNPRYQVTQFGKPVTLSCSQTLNHNVMYWYQQKSSQAPKLLFHYYDKDFNNEADTPDNFQSRRPNTSFCFLDIRSPGLGDTAMYLCATRRDARGTEAFFGQGTRLTVV.